The 11 T cell receptor beta chains reported below all come from one sample, sequenced in a study of graft-versus-host responses after intestinal transplantation. Here immunoSEQ multiplex PCR was the method, and the copy in TCRdb shows in-frame clones only, minus some. The sample includes 40,000 or so clones, 90% to 95% of them seen just once. The sample was PBMCs, taken 16 days after intestinal transplant. These receptors were taken from a human patient who received an intestinal transplant, so some T cells may come from the graft donor.

This rearrangement joins TRBV19 to TRBJ2-7, with 12 nucleotides matching TRBD2. Germline CDR1 and CDR2: LNHDA and SQIVND (reference sequence). The CDR3 totals 15 residues. V gave up 4 bases and J gave up 2 bases; unmatched junction bases: 3. The CDR3 protein is CASSTTSGSPYEQYF. CDR3 coding DNA: TGTGCCAGTAGTACGACTAGCGGGAGTCCCTACGAGCAGTACTTC.

The genes are TRBV6-6 and TRBJ2-7, with D maybe TRBD2 (6 bases). The CDR3 totals 14 residues. Trimming shortened V by 4 bases and J by 4 bases, and 14 bases separated the two germline ends. Germline values: CDR1 MNHNY, CDR2 SVGAGI (reference sequence). CDR3 DNA sequence: TGTGCCAGCAGTTCCGGCGGGATTTCGTACGAGCAGTACTTC. Translating it yields CASSSGGISYEQYF.

CDR3 DNA sequence: TGTGCCAGCAGTCCAGTTGGAGCACTCGGACAGGACCATAACGAGCAGTACTTC. Its translation: CASSPVGALGQDHNEQYF. J is TRBJ2-7 and V is TRBV27; 7 bases are a match to TRBD1. The V gene end was trimmed by 5 bases and the J gene end by 5 bases; junction bases not matched to a gene: 21. CDR1 is MNHEY and CDR2 is SMNVEV in the germline V gene (reference sequence). This CDR3 comprises 18 residues.

This clone occurred once. CDR3 nucleotides: TGTGCCAGCAGTCACAGTAGCAGGGCCGAGCAGTACTTC. It is translated as CASSHSSRAEQYF. V is TRBV28 and J is TRBJ2-7; a possible D gene is TRBD1 (5 bases). The CDR3 loop spans 13 amino acids. Trimming took 5 bases from V and 6 from J, leaving 14 bases between them. Germline loops: CDR1 MDHEN, CDR2 SYDVKM.

V gene TRBV30 combines with J gene TRBJ2-3; D unclear. The CDR3 has 16 residues. The V end was cut by 1 base, the J end by 1 base, with 15 bases between. Germline values: CDR1 GTSNPN, CDR2 SVGIG (reference sequence). CDR3 residues: CAWSEPEEQRTDTQYF. In DNA, the CDR3 is TGTGCCTGGAGTGAGCCTGAGGAACAGCGCACAGATACGCAGTATTTT.

The rearrangement uses TRBV6-5 and TRBJ2-7; 10 positions match TRBD2. V trimming: 0 bases; J trimming: 1 base; junction bases outside the gene matches: 0. The V gene's germline CDR1 is MNHEY and CDR2 SVGAGI. The CDR3 extends over 15 amino acids. CDR3 region: CASSYSTSGSYEQYF. The CDR3 coding sequence is TGTGCCAGCAGTTACTCGACTAGCGGGTCCTACGAGCAGTACTTC.

The chain recombines TRBV27 with TRBJ1-5; 9 bases line up with TRBD1. This CDR3 has 15 residues. Germline V gives CDR1 MNHEY, CDR2 SMNVEV (reference sequence). The junction had 14 bases not matched to a gene; V was cut back by 2 bases and J by 15 bases. CDR3 in DNA: TGTGCCAGCAGTTTACACGACAGGGGGGGTGCGGTGAGGCATTTT. Translated: CASSLHDRGGAVRHF.

This chain joins TRBV7-3 and TRBJ2-5, with 9 bases that match TRBD1. V was clipped by 2 bases and J by 3 bases; unmatched bases: 25. The CDR3 consists of 22 residues. From germline, CDR1 is SGHTA and CDR2 FQGTGA. CDR3 nucleotides: TGTGCCAGCAGCTTAGGATACATAGAAGATGACAGGGGGAGTAAAGAGGAAGAGACCCAGTACTTC. Its translation: CASSLGYIEDDRGSKEEETQYF.

V and J are TRBV10-2 and TRBJ2-7; 7 bases are a match to TRBD1. Trimming removed 6 bases from V and 4 bases from J; junction bases left unmatched: 6. The CDR3 is 13 amino acids. Germline CDR1 WSHSY, CDR2 SAAADI. CDR3 in amino acids: CASSRDSPYEQYF. In DNA form, the CDR3 reads TGCGCCAGCAGCCGGGACAGTCCATACGAGCAGTACTTC.

The chain joins TRBV19 to TRBJ2-5; 7 nucleotides match TRBD2. This CDR3 comprises 16 residues. Trimming cost V 1 base and J 1 base; bases outside gene matches: 6. CDR1 LNHDA and CDR2 SQIVND come from the germline V gene (reference sequence). This CDR3 is CASSIGSLAAQETQYF. The CDR3 bases are TGTGCCAGTAGTATAGGTAGTCTAGCGGCCCAAGAGACCCAGTACTTC.

A word on this clone: Germline and junction disagree at one end, which may indicate a read error. The V and J genes are TRBV28 and TRBJ2-5, with D perhaps TRBD2 (7 bases). The CDR3 covers 16 residues. Looked up from germline, CDR1 is MDHEN and CDR2 is SYDVKM. CDR3 amino acids: CASSLRGGALQGTQYF. The CDR3 DNA follows: TGTGCCAGCAGTTTAAGAGGGGGGGCCCTGCAAGGGACCCAGTACTTC.